There are many counts of the clone carrying this T cell receptor beta chain. The antigen is unknown. Newly diagnosed hyperthyroidism patients aged 18 to 65 years had disease lasting under 2 months. Diagnoses were established using clinical symptoms, serum thyroxine and TRAb, thyroid ultrasound and orbital computed tomography. The PBMCs studied were ones that came from roughly 9.1 ml fresh peripheral blood. The entry originates in a study of T cells in Graves' hyperthyroidism and ophthalmopathy. Points from the study as a whole: Model-based prediction identified ophthalmopathy a median around seven months prior to its onset.

RNA transcripts were the template for amplifying TCR beta CDR3 regions. The HTBI set primed first-round TCR CDR3 RT-PCR. One entry per CDR3 protein results from TCRdb running MiXCR on the multiplex PCR reads. Of fewer than 350,000 distinct CDR3 sequences listed, 13% are singletons. This TCR was sampled from a woman in her twenties or thirties with Graves' hyperthyroidism that later progressed to Graves' ophthalmopathy. Specimen: blood.

CDR3 nucleotide sequence: TGTGCCGGGGGGCGAACGAACACCGGGGAGCTGTTTTTT. This codes for CAGGRTNTGELFF. The chain couples TRBV30 to TRBJ2-2; D assignment may be TRBD1 or TRBD2 (6 bases each). The germline gives CDR1 GTSNPN, CDR2 SVGIG (reference sequence). Trimming removed 8 bases from V and 0 bases from J, with 10 bases in between. This CDR3 has 13 amino acids.